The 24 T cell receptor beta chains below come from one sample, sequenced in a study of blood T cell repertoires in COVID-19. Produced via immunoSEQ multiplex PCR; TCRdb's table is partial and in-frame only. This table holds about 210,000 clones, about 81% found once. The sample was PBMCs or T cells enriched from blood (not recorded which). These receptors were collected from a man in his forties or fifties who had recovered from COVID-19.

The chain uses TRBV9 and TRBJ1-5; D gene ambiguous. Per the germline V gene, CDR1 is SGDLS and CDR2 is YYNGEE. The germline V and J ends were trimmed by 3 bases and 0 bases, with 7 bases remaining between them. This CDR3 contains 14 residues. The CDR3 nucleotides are TGTGCCAGCAGCGACGAGTATAGCAATCAGCCCCAGCATTTT. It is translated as CASSDEYSNQPQHF. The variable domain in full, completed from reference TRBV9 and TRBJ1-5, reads DSGVTQTPKHLITATGQRVTLRCSPRSGDLSVYWYQQSLDQGLQFLIQYYNGEERAKGNILERFSAQQFPDLHSELNLSSLELGDSALYFCASSDEYSNQPQHFGDGTRLSIL.

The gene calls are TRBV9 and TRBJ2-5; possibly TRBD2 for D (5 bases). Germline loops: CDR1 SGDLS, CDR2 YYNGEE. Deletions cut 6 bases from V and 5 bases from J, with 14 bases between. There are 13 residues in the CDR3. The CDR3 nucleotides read TGTGCCAGCAACGGAGGTAATATGGAGACCCAGTACTTC. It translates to CASNGGNMETQYF.

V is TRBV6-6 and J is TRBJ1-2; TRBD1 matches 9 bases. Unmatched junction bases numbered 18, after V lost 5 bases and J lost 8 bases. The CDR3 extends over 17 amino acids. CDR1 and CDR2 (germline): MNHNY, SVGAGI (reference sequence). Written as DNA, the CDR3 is TGTGCCAGCAGTCCCCTCTCCTACTCCGGGACAGGGAAAGGCTACACCTTC. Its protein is CASSPLSYSGTGKGYTF.

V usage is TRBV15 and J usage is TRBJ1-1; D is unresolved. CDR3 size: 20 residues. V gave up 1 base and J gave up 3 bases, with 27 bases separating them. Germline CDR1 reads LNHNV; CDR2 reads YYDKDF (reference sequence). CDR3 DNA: TGTGCCACCAGCAGAGCTGGATCCTGGGCAGACACAAGAACCTACACTGAAGCTTTCTTT. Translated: CATSRAGSWADTRTYTEAFF.

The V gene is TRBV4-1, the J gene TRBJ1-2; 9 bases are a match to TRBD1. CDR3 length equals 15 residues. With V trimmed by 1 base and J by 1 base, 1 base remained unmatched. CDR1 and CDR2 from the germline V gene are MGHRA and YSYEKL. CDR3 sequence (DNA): TGCGCCAGCAGCCAAGGACAGGGGGGTAACTATGGCTACACCTTC. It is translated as CASSQGQGGNYGYTF.

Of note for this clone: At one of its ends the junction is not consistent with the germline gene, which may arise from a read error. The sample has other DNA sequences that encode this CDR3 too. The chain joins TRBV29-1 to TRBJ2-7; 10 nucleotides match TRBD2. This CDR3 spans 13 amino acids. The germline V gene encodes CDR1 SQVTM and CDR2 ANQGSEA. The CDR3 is CSVTTRTSGEQYF. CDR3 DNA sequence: TGCAGCGTTACCACACGGACTAGCGGAGAGCAATACTTC.

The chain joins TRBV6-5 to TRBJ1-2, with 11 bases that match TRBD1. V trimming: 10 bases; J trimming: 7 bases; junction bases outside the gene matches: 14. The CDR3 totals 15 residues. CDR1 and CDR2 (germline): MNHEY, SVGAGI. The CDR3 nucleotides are TGTGCCATCTCGAAGGACAGGGGGCTAACGAGTGGCTACACCTTC. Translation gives CAISKDRGLTSGYTF.

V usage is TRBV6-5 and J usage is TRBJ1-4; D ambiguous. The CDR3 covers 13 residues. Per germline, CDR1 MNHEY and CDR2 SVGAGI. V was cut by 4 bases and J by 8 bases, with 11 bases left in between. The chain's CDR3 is CASSWVLGEKLFF. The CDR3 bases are TGTGCCAGCAGTTGGGTTCTCGGGGAAAAACTGTTTTTT.

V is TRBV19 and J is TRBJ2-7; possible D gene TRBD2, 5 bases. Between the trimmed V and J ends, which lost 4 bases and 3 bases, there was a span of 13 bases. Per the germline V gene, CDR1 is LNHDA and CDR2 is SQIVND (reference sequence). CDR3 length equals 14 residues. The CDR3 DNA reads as TGTGCCAGTAGTAATCGTCCCGGGGTCTACGAGCAGTACTTC. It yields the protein CASSNRPGVYEQYF.

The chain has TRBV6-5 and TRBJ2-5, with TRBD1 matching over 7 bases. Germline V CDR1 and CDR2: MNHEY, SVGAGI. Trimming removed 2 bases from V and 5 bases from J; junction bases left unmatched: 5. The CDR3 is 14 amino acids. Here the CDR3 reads CASSYLGTDETQYF. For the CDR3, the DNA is TGTGCCAGCAGTTACCTTGGGACAGATGAGACCCAGTACTTC.

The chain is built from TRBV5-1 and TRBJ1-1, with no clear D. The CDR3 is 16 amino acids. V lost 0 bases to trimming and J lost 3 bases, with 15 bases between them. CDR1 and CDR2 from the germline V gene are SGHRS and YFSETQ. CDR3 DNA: TGCGCCAGCAGCTTGGAAGGCCCTAGACCTGACACTGAAGCTTTCTTT. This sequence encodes CASSLEGPRPDTEAFF.

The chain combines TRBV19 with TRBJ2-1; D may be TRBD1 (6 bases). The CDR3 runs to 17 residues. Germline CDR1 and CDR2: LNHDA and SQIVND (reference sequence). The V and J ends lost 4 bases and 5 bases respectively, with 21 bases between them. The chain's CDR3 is CASSTRALGATHNEQFF. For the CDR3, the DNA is TGTGCCAGTAGTACAAGGGCCCTGGGGGCTACCCACAATGAGCAGTTCTTC.

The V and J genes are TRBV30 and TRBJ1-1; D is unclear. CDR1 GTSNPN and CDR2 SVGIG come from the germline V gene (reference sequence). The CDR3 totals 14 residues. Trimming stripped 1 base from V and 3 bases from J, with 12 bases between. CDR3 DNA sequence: TGTGCCTGGAGTGATGCAGGCGCGTACACTGAAGCTTTCTTT. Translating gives CAWSDAGAYTEAFF.

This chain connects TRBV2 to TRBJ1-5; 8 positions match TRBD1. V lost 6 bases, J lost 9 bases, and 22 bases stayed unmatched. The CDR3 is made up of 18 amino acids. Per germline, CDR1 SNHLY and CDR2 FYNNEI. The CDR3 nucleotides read TGTGCCAGCAGCGACAGGGGACGGCAGAGGGGGATTATCAGGCCCCAGCATTTT. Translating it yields CASSDRGRQRGIIRPQHF.

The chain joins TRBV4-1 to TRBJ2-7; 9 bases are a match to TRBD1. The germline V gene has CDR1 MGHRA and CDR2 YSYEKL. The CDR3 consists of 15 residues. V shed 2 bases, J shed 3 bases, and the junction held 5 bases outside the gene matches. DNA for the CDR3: TGCGCCAGCAGCCAATACGGGACAGGGATCTACGAGCAGTACTTC. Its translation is CASSQYGTGIYEQYF.

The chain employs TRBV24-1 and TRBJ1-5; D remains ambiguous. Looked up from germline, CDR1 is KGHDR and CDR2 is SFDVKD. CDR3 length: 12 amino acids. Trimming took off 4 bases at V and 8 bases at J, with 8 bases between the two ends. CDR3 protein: CATSEALEPQHF. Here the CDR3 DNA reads TGTGCCACCAGTGAAGCGCTGGAGCCCCAGCATTTT.

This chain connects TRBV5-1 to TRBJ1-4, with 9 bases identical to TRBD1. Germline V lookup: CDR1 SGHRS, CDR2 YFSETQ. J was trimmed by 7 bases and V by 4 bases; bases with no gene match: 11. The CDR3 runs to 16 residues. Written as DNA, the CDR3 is TGCGCCAGCAGCCGCATGGGGGGGACAGGGAGTGAAAAACTGTTTTTT. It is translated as CASSRMGGTGSEKLFF.

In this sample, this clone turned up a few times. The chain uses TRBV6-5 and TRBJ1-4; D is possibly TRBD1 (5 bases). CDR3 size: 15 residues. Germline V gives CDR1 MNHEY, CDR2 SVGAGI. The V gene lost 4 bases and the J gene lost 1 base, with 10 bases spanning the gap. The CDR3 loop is CASSCGHITNEKLFF. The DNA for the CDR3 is TGTGCCAGCAGTTGCGGACACATAACTAATGAAAAACTGTTTTTT.

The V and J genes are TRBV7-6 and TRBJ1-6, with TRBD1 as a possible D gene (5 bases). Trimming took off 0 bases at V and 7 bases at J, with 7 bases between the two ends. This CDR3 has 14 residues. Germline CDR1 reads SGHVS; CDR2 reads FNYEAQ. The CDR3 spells CASSLAEGNSPLHF. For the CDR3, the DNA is TGTGCCAGCAGCTTAGCGGAGGGGAATTCACCCCTCCACTTT. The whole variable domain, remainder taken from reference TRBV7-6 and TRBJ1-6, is GAGVSQSPRYKVTKRGQDVALRCDPISGHVSLYWYRQALGQGPEFLTYFNYEAQQDKSGLPNDRFSAERPEGSISTLTIQRTEQRDSAMYRCASSLAEGNSPLHFGNGTRLTVT.

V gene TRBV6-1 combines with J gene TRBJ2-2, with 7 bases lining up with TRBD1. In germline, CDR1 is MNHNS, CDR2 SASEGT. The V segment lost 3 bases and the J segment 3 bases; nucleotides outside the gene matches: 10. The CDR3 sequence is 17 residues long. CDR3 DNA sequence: TGTGCCAGCAGTGATCCTTGGGACAGCCTTTACACCGGGGAGCTGTTTTTT. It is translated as CASSDPWDSLYTGELFF.

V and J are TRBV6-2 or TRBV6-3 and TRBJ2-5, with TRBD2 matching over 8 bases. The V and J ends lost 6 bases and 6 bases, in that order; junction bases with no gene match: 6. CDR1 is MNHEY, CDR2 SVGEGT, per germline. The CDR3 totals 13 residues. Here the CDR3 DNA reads TGTGCCAGCAGCGGGGGGGCCGTGAAGACCCAGTACTTC. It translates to CASSGGAVKTQYF.

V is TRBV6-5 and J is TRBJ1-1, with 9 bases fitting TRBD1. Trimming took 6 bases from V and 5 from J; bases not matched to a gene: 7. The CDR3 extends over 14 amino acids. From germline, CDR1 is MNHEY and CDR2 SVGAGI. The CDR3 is CASSIDRGGTEAFF. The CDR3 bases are TGTGCCAGCAGCATTGACAGGGGGGGGACTGAAGCTTTCTTT.

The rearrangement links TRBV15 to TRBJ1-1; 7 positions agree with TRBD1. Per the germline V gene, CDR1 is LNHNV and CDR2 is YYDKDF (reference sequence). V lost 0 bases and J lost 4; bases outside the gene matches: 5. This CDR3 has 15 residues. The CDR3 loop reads CATSRETGYSTEAFF. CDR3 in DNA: TGTGCCACCAGCAGAGAGACAGGGTATAGCACTGAAGCTTTCTTT.

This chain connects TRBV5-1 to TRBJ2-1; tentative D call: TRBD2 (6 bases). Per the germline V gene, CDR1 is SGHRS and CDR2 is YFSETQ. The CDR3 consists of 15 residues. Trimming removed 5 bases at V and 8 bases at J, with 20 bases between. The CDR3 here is CASSMLRGGADEQFF. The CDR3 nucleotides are TGCGCCAGCAGTATGTTGCGGGGTGGGGCGGATGAGCAGTTCTTC.